This T cell receptor beta chain was recovered during a study of shared clonotypes between healthy human individuals. The CDR3 loop spans 13 amino acids. In germline, CDR1 is SGHTA, CDR2 FQGTGA. Trimming removed 5 bases from V and 2 bases from J, with 9 bases in between. Here immunoSEQ multiplex PCR was the method, and the copy in TCRdb shows in-frame clones only, minus some. The sample gives 1.4 million to 1.5 million clones, approximately 97% of which show up once; roughly 1.2% is in the top ten. Specimen: naive CD4+ T cells sorted from blood. Indicated subset: CD45RA+ positively selected. This chain joins TRBV7-3 and TRBJ1-1; TRBD1 might be the D (6 bases). This TCR came from a man aged 25-45 years in good health. CDR3 region: CASSRTVNTEAFF. Written as DNA, the CDR3 is TGTGCCAGCAGCCGGACAGTTAACACTGAAGCTTTCTTT.